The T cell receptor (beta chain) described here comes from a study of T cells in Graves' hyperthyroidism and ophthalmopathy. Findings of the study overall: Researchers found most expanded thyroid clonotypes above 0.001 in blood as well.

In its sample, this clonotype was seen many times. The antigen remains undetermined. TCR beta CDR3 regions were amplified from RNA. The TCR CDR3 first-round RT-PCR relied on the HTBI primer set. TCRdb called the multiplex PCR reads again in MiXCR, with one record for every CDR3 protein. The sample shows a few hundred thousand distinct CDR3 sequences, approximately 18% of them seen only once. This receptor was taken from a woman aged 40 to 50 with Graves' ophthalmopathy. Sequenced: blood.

The CDR3 DNA follows: TGTGCCAGCAGCCAAGAGGTCGGGGGAAACTATGGCTACACCTTC. Protein product: CASSQEVGGNYGYTF. The chain carries TRBV14 and TRBJ1-2, with D tentatively TRBD1 (5 bases). Germline V gives CDR1 SGHDN, CDR2 FVKESK. The CDR3 totals 15 residues. V was clipped by 0 bases and J by 2 bases, with 10 bases between them.